This entry describes one T cell receptor beta chain. Its antigen remains unidentified. For the diagnoses, clinical symptoms, serum thyroxine and TRAb, thyroid ultrasound and orbital computed tomography were used. Extraction of PBMCs used roughly 9.4 ml of fresh peripheral blood. The CDR3 runs to 15 residues. Deletions cut 2 bases from V and 4 bases from J, with 14 bases between. Germline loops: CDR1 MNHEY, CDR2 SMNVEV (reference sequence). This sample stems from a study of T cells in Graves' hyperthyroidism and ophthalmopathy. Study at large: Peripheral blood was taken when the disease was first diagnosed, before any treatment began. Study-wide results and limits: Most clonotypes that expanded in the thyroid above 0.001 also showed up in blood.

The TCR beta CDR3 regions underwent amplification using RNA transcripts as the source. HTBI primers were employed in a first-round RT-PCR of the TCR CDR3. TCRdb reanalysed the multiplex PCR reads using MiXCR and keeps one entry per CDR3 protein. The top ten hold approximately 4.3% of the sample, which has hundreds of thousands of distinct CDR3 sequences, approximately 14% seen once. The sequence was obtained from a woman aged 40 to 50 with Graves' ophthalmopathy. The sample comprised blood. The rearrangement links TRBV27 to TRBJ1-2; no reliable D call. The CDR3 DNA reads as TGTGCCAGCAGTTTAGTAGGTCAGGAAGTCTATGGCTACACCTTC. This translates into CASSLVGQEVYGYTF.